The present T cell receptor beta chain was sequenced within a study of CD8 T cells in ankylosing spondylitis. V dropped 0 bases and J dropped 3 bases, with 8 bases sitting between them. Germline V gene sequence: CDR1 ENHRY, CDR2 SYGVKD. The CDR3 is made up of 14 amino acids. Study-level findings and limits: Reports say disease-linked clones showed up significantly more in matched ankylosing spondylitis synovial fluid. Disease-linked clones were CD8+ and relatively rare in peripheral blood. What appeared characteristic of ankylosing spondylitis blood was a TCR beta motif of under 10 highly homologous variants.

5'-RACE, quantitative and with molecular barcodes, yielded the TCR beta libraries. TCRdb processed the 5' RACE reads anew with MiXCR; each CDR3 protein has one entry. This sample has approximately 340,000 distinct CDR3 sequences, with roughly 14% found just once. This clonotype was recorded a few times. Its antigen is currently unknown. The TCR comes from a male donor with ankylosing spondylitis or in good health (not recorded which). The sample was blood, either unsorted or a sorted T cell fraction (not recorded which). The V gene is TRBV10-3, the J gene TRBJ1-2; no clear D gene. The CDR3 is CAISESGNHYGYTF. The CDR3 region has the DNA TGTGCCATCAGTGAGTCTGGCAACCACTATGGCTACACCTTC.